One and the same sample provided the 18 T cell receptor beta chains below, sequenced in a study of Ad26.COV2.S vaccination and SARS-CoV-2 variants. Assay: immunoSEQ multiplex PCR; the TCRdb copy retains only in-frame clones and omits some. Among approximately 400,000 clones, about 90% were seen once, and the ten largest hold under 5%. The starting material was peripheral blood, obtained after recovery from COVID-19. The receptors stem from a human donor who had recovered from COVID-19.

This rearrangement joins TRBV4-3 to TRBJ2-3; the match to TRBD2 covers 7 bases. The germline CDR1 and CDR2 sequences are LGHNA and YSLEER. The J segment lost 2 bases and the V segment lost 0 bases, leaving 5 bases of the junction unmatched. The CDR3 sequence is 16 residues long. The CDR3 DNA reads as TGCGCCAGCAGCCAAGATTCGGGGGGATCCACAGATACGCAGTATTTT. Its protein is CASSQDSGGSTDTQYF.

This clone has only one observation. The rearrangement links TRBV6-1 to TRBJ1-2, with D unresolved. The CDR3 has 15 residues. Germline V CDR1 and CDR2: MNHNS, SASEGT. With 1 base removed from V and 4 bases from J, the gap between germline ends came to 13 bases. CDR3 in DNA: TGTGCCAGCAGTGAAGTTTTGGGGAGTTCCTATGGCTACACCTTC. Protein product: CASSEVLGSSYGYTF.

The chain couples TRBV28 to TRBJ1-2, with D possibly TRBD1 on 5 matching bases. Germline CDR1 is MDHEN and CDR2 is SYDVKM. The CDR3 spans 13 residues. V lost 3 bases and J lost 6, with 11 bases in between. The CDR3 loop is CASSFNRFNGYTF. The CDR3 region has the DNA TGTGCCAGCAGTTTCAACAGGTTCAATGGCTACACCTTC.

In nucleotides, the CDR3 is TGCGCCAGCAGCCAAGCGAACAGGCTGGGGGAGCAGTACTTC. Translating gives CASSQANRLGEQYF. J is TRBJ2-7 and V is TRBV4-3, with D possibly being TRBD1 (5 bases). The CDR3 has 14 residues. V was clipped by 1 base and J by 7 bases, with 14 bases between them. Looked up from germline, CDR1 is LGHNA and CDR2 is YSLEER.

Written as DNA, the CDR3 is TGTGCCAGCAGCTCCCCAAGGCTGAGCGGGGGGCTTACCGGGGAGCTGTTTTTT. It encodes CASSSPRLSGGLTGELFF. The gene calls are TRBV7-6 and TRBJ2-2, with TRBD2 matching over 9 bases. This CDR3 has 18 amino acids. After removal of 4 bases from V and 5 bases from J, the junction contained 14 bases not matched to a gene. Germline V CDR1 and CDR2: SGHVS, FNYEAQ.

The chain recombines TRBV25-1 with TRBJ1-6; 7 bases line up with TRBD1. V shed 4 bases, J shed 7 bases, and the junction held 4 bases outside the gene matches. CDR1 is MGHDK and CDR2 is SYGVNS in the germline V gene. The CDR3 is made up of 14 amino acids. The CDR3 sequence: CASSAPGGNSPLHF. For the CDR3, the DNA is TGTGCCAGCAGTGCACCAGGGGGAAATTCACCCCTCCACTTT.

This clone appeared a few times. The chain couples TRBV6-6 to TRBJ2-1; D gene unclear. The V and J ends lost 6 bases and 0 bases respectively, with 15 bases between them. Looked up from germline, CDR1 is MNHNY and CDR2 is SVGAGI (reference sequence). The CDR3 contains 16 residues. CDR3 amino acids: CASRHGRRSSYNEQFF. DNA of the CDR3: TGTGCCAGCAGACATGGACGTCGAAGCTCCTACAATGAGCAGTTCTTC.

This chain connects TRBV5-1 to TRBJ2-7; D unresolved. The CDR3 contains 13 residues. CDR1 is SGHRS, CDR2 YFSETQ, per germline. Deletions cut 0 bases from V and 2 bases from J, with 6 bases between. CDR3 amino acids: CASSLASTYEQYF. In DNA, the CDR3 is TGCGCCAGCAGCTTGGCTTCTACCTACGAGCAGTACTTC.

The gene calls are TRBV7-8 and TRBJ2-5; TRBD1 matches at 9 bases. J gave up 5 bases and V 6 bases, and 13 bases lay outside the gene matches. Germline values: CDR1 SGHVS, CDR2 FQNEAQ. The CDR3 totals 16 residues. The CDR3 loop is CASSPVRQGGLETQYF. The CDR3 DNA reads as TGTGCCAGCAGTCCGGTGAGACAGGGGGGATTGGAGACCCAGTACTTC.

This chain uses TRBV15 with TRBJ1-1, with D possibly TRBD1 on 5 matching bases. Trimming took off 2 bases at V and 3 bases at J, with 16 bases between the two ends. This CDR3 is built from 16 residues. CDR1 and CDR2 (germline): LNHNV, YYDKDF (reference sequence). The CDR3 DNA reads TGTGCCACCAGCAGAACGATGGGGGGGTTGTACACTGAAGCTTTCTTT. Protein product: CATSRTMGGLYTEAFF.

The V and J genes are TRBV10-3 and TRBJ1-2, with no clear D. This CDR3 has 14 residues. V was shortened by 3 bases and J by 1 base, with 9 bases between the two germline ends. Looked up from germline, CDR1 is ENHRY and CDR2 is SYGVKD. CDR3 residues: CAISERGFNYGYTF. The CDR3 DNA is TGTGCCATCAGTGAAAGAGGTTTTAACTATGGCTACACCTTC.

The sample holds one count of this clone. The chain links TRBV7-7 to TRBJ2-5, with D possibly matching TRBD2 (5 bases). Germline assignment: CDR1 SSHAT and CDR2 FNYEAQ (reference sequence). CDR3 length equals 16 residues. V was pared by 0 bases and J by 5 bases, with 16 bases between. Written as DNA, the CDR3 is TGTGCCAGCAGCTTAGCGATTACGGGGATGCGGGAGACCCAGTACTTC. This codes for CASSLAITGMRETQYF. The complete variable domain, with remaining parts taken from reference TRBV7-7 and TRBJ2-5, reads GAGVSQSPRYKVTKRGQDVTLRCDPISSHATLYWYQQALGQGPEFLTYFNYEAQPDKSGLPSDRFSAERPEGSISTLTIQRTEQRDSAMYRCASSLAITGMRETQYFGPGTRLLVL.

The chain combines TRBV7-2 with TRBJ1-4; D call uncertain. V shed 4 bases and J shed 8 bases, with 11 bases lying between them. Germline V gene sequence: CDR1 SGHTA, CDR2 FQGNSA. The CDR3 extends over 13 amino acids. CDR3 region: CASSSVGWEKLFF. CDR3 in DNA: TGTGCCAGCAGCTCGGTGGGGTGGGAAAAACTGTTTTTT.

As for this clone: Other DNA sequences in the sample encode the same CDR3. The chain employs TRBV5-1 and TRBJ2-5; D gene unclear. Trimming removed 3 bases from V and 1 base from J, with 1 base in between. Looked up from germline, CDR1 is SGHRS and CDR2 is YFSETQ. This CDR3 is 11 amino acids long. The CDR3 region has the DNA TGCGCCAGCAGCTCCCAAGAGACCCAGTACTTC. This encodes CASSSQETQYF.

The rearrangement links TRBV5-4 to TRBJ1-6, with 9 positions matching TRBD1. The CDR3 sequence is 15 residues long. The ends lost 4 bases at V and 6 bases at J; junction bases unmatched: 5. CDR1 and CDR2 (germline): SGHNT, YYREEE (reference sequence). The DNA for the CDR3 is TGTGCCAGCAGCATACAGGGGGCGCTTAATTCACCCCTCCACTTT. Residues: CASSIQGALNSPLHF.

The rearrangement links TRBV27 to TRBJ2-5; possible D gene TRBD1, 5 bases. Germline lookup yields CDR1 MNHEY and CDR2 SMNVEV (reference sequence). V was pared by 2 bases and J by 4 bases, with 14 bases between. This CDR3 spans 15 amino acids. CDR3 sequence: CASSLGQGNGETQYF. In nucleotides, the CDR3 is TGTGCCAGCAGTTTAGGTCAGGGTAACGGAGAGACCCAGTACTTC.

As to this clone: Other DNA sequences in the sample encode the same CDR3. The V and J genes are TRBV12-3 or TRBV12-4 and TRBJ2-7; unclear D gene. V was shortened by 3 bases and J by 2 bases, with 8 bases between the two germline ends. The CDR3 extends over 13 amino acids. The DNA of the CDR3 is TGTGCCAGCAGTTTGGCAGGCGCCTACGAGCAGTACTTC. It translates to CASSLAGAYEQYF.

The rearrangement uses TRBV11-2 and TRBJ2-7; tentative D call: TRBD1 (6 bases). Trimming shortened V by 2 bases and J by 0 bases, and 17 bases separated the two germline ends. The CDR3 is made up of 17 amino acids. In germline, CDR1 is SGHAT, CDR2 FQNNGV. The CDR3 sequence: CASSLFKFDRSSYEQYF. CDR3 in DNA: TGTGCCAGCAGCTTATTCAAATTCGACAGGAGCTCCTACGAGCAGTACTTC.